Listed here is a single T cell receptor (beta chain). What it recognizes is unknown. Nonspecific anti-CD3/anti-CD28 bead stimulation represents the broad CD4+ T cell repertoire. Sorting of responding CD4+ T cells relied on upregulated CD40 ligand together with CD69. Adults with HIV-1 started suppressive ART while chronically infected. CDR3 size: 15 residues. V was clipped by 1 base and J by 5 bases, with 14 bases between them. The V gene's germline CDR1 is SGHAT and CDR2 FQNNGV. The libraries were made with immunoSEQ version 4 in survey mode. Using immunoSEQ multiplex PCR, the repertoire was profiled, and TCRdb retains in-frame clones only, with some absent. The repertoire consists of around 39,000 clones, with 89% occurring once and the leading ten covering approximately 1%. The data were obtained in a study of persistence of HIV-infected CD4 T cells. The wider study: Antigen stimulation activated a lower proportion of cells, more of them memory, than anti-CD3/anti-CD28 stimulation.

This specimen was CD4+ T cells sorted from PBMCs after roughly 20-hour stimulation, taken from a patient who received antiretroviral therapy. The sequence derives from an adult man with HIV who was CMV-seropositive. The chain employs TRBV11-2 and TRBJ1-1; D is unclear. The CDR3 protein is CASSLAERGLTEAFF. CDR3 nucleotide sequence: TGTGCCAGCAGCTTAGCCGAAAGAGGGTTGACTGAAGCTTTCTTT. The whole variable domain, filled in from reference TRBV11-2 and TRBJ1-1, reads EAGVAQSPRYKIIEKRQSVAFWCNPISGHATLYWYQQILGQGPKLLIQFQNNGVVDDSQLPKDRFSAERLKGVDSTLKIQPAKLEDSAVYLCASSLAERGLTEAFFGQGTRLTVV.